The 14 T cell receptor beta chains below come from one sample, sequenced in a study of blood T cells in healthy people across ages. Through a sample-barcoded 5' primer and a J-beta primer mix, a second PCR was run for 7 to 11 cycles. Each CDR3 protein gets one entry after TCRdb re-called the 5' RACE reads with MiXCR. The sample lists about 730,000 distinct CDR3 sequences; roughly 44% were seen once. Sequencing used blood. Receptors originate from a woman in her sixties or seventies in good health.

This chain connects TRBV11-2 to TRBJ2-7; tentative D call: TRBD2 (6 bases). V was clipped by 4 bases and J by 6 bases, with 16 bases between them. The CDR3 spans 14 residues. Germline assignment: CDR1 SGHAT and CDR2 FQNNGV. The CDR3 is CASSSLGRGGEQYF. DNA for the CDR3: TGTGCCAGCAGCTCACTAGGGCGGGGTGGCGAGCAGTACTTC.

Of note for this clonotype: This may be a read error, as it is one base from a much larger clone. V is TRBV4-2 and J is TRBJ1-2; perhaps TRBD1 as D (5 bases). V was trimmed by 0 bases and J by 6 bases, leaving 14 bases between them. The germline CDR1 and CDR2 sequences are LGHNA and YNFKEQ. The length of the CDR3 is 15 residues. This CDR3 is CASSQDLQARDGYTF. CDR3 coding DNA: TGTGCCAGCAGCCAAGATCTACAGGCACGCGATGGCTACACCTTC.

This clonotype was seen repeatedly, ten times or more. This rearrangement joins TRBV9 to TRBJ2-7; 7 bases fit TRBD1. J was trimmed by 4 bases and V by 4 bases; bases with no gene match: 5. Germline V lookup: CDR1 SGDLS, CDR2 YYNGEE. The CDR3 extends over 13 amino acids. The CDR3 DNA follows: TGTGCCAGCAGCCCTTCGACAGGGTACGAGCAGTACTTC. As protein: CASSPSTGYEQYF.

V gene TRBV29-1 combines with J gene TRBJ1-4; 9 nucleotides line up with TRBD1. The germline gives CDR1 SQVTM, CDR2 ANQGSEA. This CDR3 has 14 amino acids. V dropped 7 bases and J dropped 5; count of bases not matched to a gene: 8. CDR3: CSAKLQGANEKLFF. DNA for the CDR3: TGCAGCGCAAAACTACAGGGGGCGAATGAAAAACTGTTTTTT.

V is TRBV5-1 and J is TRBJ2-2; D ambiguous. Trimming cost V 0 bases and J 5 bases, with 11 bases left between them. From germline, CDR1 is SGHRS and CDR2 YFSETQ. The CDR3 contains 15 residues. Written as DNA, the CDR3 is TGCGCCAGCAGCTTGGCCCTCCCCGGGACCGGGGAGCTGTTTTTT. Protein product: CASSLALPGTGELFF.

The gene calls are TRBV5-1 and TRBJ1-1; 8 positions agree with TRBD1. V was pared by 0 bases and J by 0 bases, with 22 bases of the junction left unmatched. Germline assignment: CDR1 SGHRS and CDR2 YFSETQ. This CDR3 region has 22 residues. CDR3 sequence (DNA): TGCGCCAGCAGCTTGGTATCTGCTCACAGGGGGAACGTGAAGTCCATGAACACTGAAGCTTTCTTT. Its translation: CASSLVSAHRGNVKSMNTEAFF.

The rearrangement uses TRBV20-1 and TRBJ2-3; D not certain. CDR1 DFQATT and CDR2 SNEGSKA come from the germline V gene (reference sequence). The ends were cut back, 0 bases at V and 0 bases at J, with 4 bases in the middle. The CDR3 spans 13 residues. CDR3 sequence (DNA): TGCAGTGCTAGAGATCCTAGCACAGATACGCAGTATTTT. Its translation: CSARDPSTDTQYF.

The rearrangement joins TRBV4-2 to TRBJ1-3; D remains ambiguous. Trimming took off 0 bases at V and 5 bases at J, with 8 bases between the two ends. The CDR3 totals 14 residues. The germline CDR1 and CDR2 sequences are LGHNA and YNFKEQ. CDR3 loop: CASSQEADRNTIYF. CDR3 nucleotide sequence: TGTGCCAGCAGCCAAGAGGCAGACAGAAACACCATATATTTT.

This clonotype was counted only a few times. The chain combines TRBV9 with TRBJ2-1; the match to TRBD2 covers 9 bases. In germline, CDR1 is SGDLS, CDR2 YYNGEE. The V gene end was trimmed by 3 bases and the J gene end by 3 bases; junction bases not matched to a gene: 4. CDR3 length: 15 residues. CDR3 in amino acids: CASSELAGLYNEQFF. The CDR3, as DNA: TGTGCCAGCAGCGAACTAGCGGGCCTCTACAATGAGCAGTTCTTC.

The genes are TRBV6-6 and TRBJ2-2; 7 bases align to TRBD1. Germline V gives CDR1 MNHNY, CDR2 SVGAGI (reference sequence). This CDR3 has 16 residues. The V gene end was trimmed by 5 bases and the J gene end by 7 bases; junction bases not matched to a gene: 13. The CDR3 loop reads CASSPRDSLDGGELFF. The CDR3 coding sequence is TGTGCCAGCAGTCCCCGGGACAGTCTAGACGGCGGGGAGCTGTTTTTT.

The rearrangement uses TRBV18 and TRBJ2-1, with D possibly being TRBD1 (5 bases). Germline-derived CDR1 and CDR2 are KGHSH and LQKENI. V was cut by 8 bases and J by 6 bases, with 20 bases left in between. The CDR3 has 15 residues. CDR3 loop: CASAPGSTWSNEQFF. In nucleotides, the CDR3 is TGTGCCAGCGCCCCAGGGTCTACTTGGAGCAATGAGCAGTTCTTC.

This clonotype came up a few times. This chain links TRBV20-1 with TRBJ2-5, with D unclear. The DNA end favors TRBJ2-7, so the J call may be wrong. Germline CDR1 is DFQATT and CDR2 is SNEGSKA (reference sequence). The CDR3 has 11 residues. The CDR3, as DNA: TGCAGTGCTCCCGTTCAATCCGAGCAGTACTTC. It codes for CSAPVQSEQYF.

This clonotype appeared a few times. The chain joins TRBV5-1 to TRBJ2-1, with TRBD2 matching over 7 bases. Germline V CDR1 and CDR2: SGHRS, YFSETQ. The CDR3 spans 13 residues. V was pared by 4 bases and J by 12 bases, with 10 bases of the junction left unmatched. The chain's CDR3 is CASSPLGEGGQFF. The CDR3 DNA is TGCGCCAGCAGCCCCTTAGGGGAGGGTGGGCAGTTCTTC.

This clonotype showed up just a few times. The rearrangement uses TRBV27 and TRBJ2-1, with D tentatively TRBD2 (6 bases). V shed 7 bases and J shed 8 bases, with 18 bases lying between them. The germline V gene has CDR1 MNHEY and CDR2 SMNVEV (reference sequence). The CDR3 has 14 residues. The chain's CDR3 is CASTSGGTPHEQFF. The CDR3 coding sequence is TGTGCCAGCACCTCAGGAGGGACCCCCCATGAGCAGTTCTTC.